Listed below are T cell receptor beta chains from one sample, sequenced in a study of cytomegalovirus exposure and HLA in healthy donors. TCRdb keeps only in-frame clones here, not all; method: immunoSEQ multiplex PCR. The sample holds over 200,000 clones, around 90% seen once. The sample consisted of PBMCs. These receptors originate from a woman younger than 30 in good health and CMV-seronegative. CDR3s include the opening cysteine and the closing phenylalanine or tryptophan. The D gene is left open where the match is weak. Clone size is not always given. Where it is, it says once, few, many or a class for expanded clones.

cdr3_length clone_size d_call j_call v_call cdr3_aa cdr3_nt
15 . TRBD2 TRBJ2-1 TRBV27 CASVLAGGPGNEQFF TGTGCCAGCGTCTTAGCGGGAGGGCCGGGTAATGAGCAGTTCTTC
16 . . TRBJ2-7 TRBV7-9 CASSLVQRPLSYEQYF TGTGCCAGCAGCTTAGTGCAGCGCCCGCTCTCCTACGAGCAGTACTTC
15 . . TRBJ2-7 TRBV5-4 CASSPNRDTPHEQYF TGTGCCAGCAGCCCTAACCGGGACACCCCTCACGAGCAGTACTTC
14 . TRBD2 TRBJ2-5 TRBV4-2 CASSQTSGLETQYF TGTGCCAGCAGCCAGACTAGCGGCCTAGAGACCCAGTACTTC
16 once TRBD2 TRBJ2-1 TRBV9 CASSVEGLAGGGVLFF TGTGCCAGCAGCGTAGAAGGACTAGCGGGAGGAGGTGTTTTGTTCTTC
13 . TRBD2 TRBJ2-7 TRBV27 CASRLAHTYEQYF TGTGCCAGTCGACTAGCGCACACATACGAGCAGTACTTC
13 . TRBD1 TRBJ2-1 TRBV2 CASSGQGANEQFF TGTGCCAGCAGTGGGCAGGGGGCGAATGAGCAGTTCTTC
13 . . TRBJ2-5 TRBV29-1 CSVGAAPEETQYF TGCAGCGTTGGGGCAGCACCCGAAGAGACCCAGTACTTC
16 . . TRBJ2-7 TRBV6-8 CASSYGCRGGPYEQYF TGTGCCAGCAGTTACGGGTGCAGGGGTGGGCCCTACGAGCAGTACTTC
15 once TRBD1 TRBJ1-4 TRBV19 CASSSRQGTNEKLFF TGTGCCAGTAGTTCCAGACAGGGAACTAATGAAAAACTGTTTTTT
16 . . TRBJ1-1 TRBV9 CASSLKRGRVNTEAFF TGTGCCAGCAGTCTCAAACGGGGGAGGGTGAACACTGAAGCTTTCTTT
14 . TRBD2 TRBJ2-1 TRBV11-2 CASRTSGSGNEQFF TGTGCCAGCCGGACTAGCGGGAGTGGGAATGAGCAGTTCTTC
12 . TRBD1 TRBJ1-4 TRBV5-6 CASSLDRGKLFF TGTGCCAGCAGCTTGGACAGGGGAAAACTGTTTTTT
16 . . TRBJ2-4 TRBV4-2 CASSPLSGESKNIQYF TGTGCCAGCAGCCCCCTGAGCGGCGAATCCAAAAACATTCAGTACTTC
16 . TRBD1 TRBJ2-2 TRBV7-3 CASSPGQVLYTGELFF TGTGCCAGCAGCCCGGGACAGGTCTTATACACCGGGGAGCTGTTTTTT
15 . TRBD1 TRBJ1-2 TRBV5-4 CASSRAGGEVYGYTF TGTGCCAGCAGCCGGGCAGGGGGCGAAGTCTATGGCTACACCTTC
19 . TRBD2 TRBJ2-5 TRBV5-1 CASSLAVLAAGGPGETQYF TGCGCCAGCAGCTTGGCCGTGCTTGCAGCGGGAGGGCCGGGCGAGACCCAGTACTTC
14 . . TRBJ2-7 TRBV10-3 CAIRPDISGYEQYF TGTGCCATCAGACCCGACATTTCTGGCTACGAGCAGTACTTC
15 . TRBD2 TRBJ2-7 TRBV6-5 CASSWGLADTYEQYF TGTGCCAGCAGTTGGGGACTAGCGGATACCTACGAGCAGTACTTC
13 . TRBD1 TRBJ1-2 TRBV5-4 CASSRGTGNGYTF TGTGCCAGCAGCCGGGGGACAGGGAATGGCTACACCTTC
15 . . TRBJ2-7 TRBV9 CASSVAPGVDYEQYF TGTGCCAGCAGCGTAGCTCCAGGGGTGGACTACGAGCAGTACTTC
14 . . TRBJ2-1 TRBV7-2 CASRLGSRGNEQFF TGTGCCAGCAGGTTGGGCTCCCGGGGTAATGAGCAGTTCTTC
15 . TRBD2 TRBJ2-3 TRBV5-5 CASSPGTTRTDTQYF TGTGCCAGCAGCCCGGGGACTACCCGCACAGATACGCAGTATTTT
15 . TRBD2 TRBJ2-5 TRBV28 CASSSSRREGLTQYF TGTGCCAGCAGTTCCTCCCGGCGGGAGGGCCTAACCCAGTACTTC
16 few TRBD2 TRBJ2-1 TRBV7-9 CASSLVLGLAGVEQFF TGTGCCAGCAGCTTAGTGCTTGGGCTAGCGGGAGTTGAGCAGTTCTTC
15 . . TRBJ2-2 TRBV4-1 CASSQGEARTGELFF TGCGCCAGCAGCCAAGGGGAGGCCCGCACCGGGGAGCTGTTTTTT